This entry is about one TCR beta chain. The antigen remains unidentified. The trim removed 6 bases at V and 11 bases at J, leaving 8 bases unmatched. Germline V gene sequence: CDR1 PRHDT, CDR2 FYEKMQ (reference sequence). CDR3 length: 12 residues. This sample was taken from a study of post-analysis software for immune sequencing data. Whole-study results and caveats: Compared with controls, patients showed significantly lower normalized Chao1 diversity. In patients, TRBV5-6, TRBV5-1 and TRBV20-1 belonged to several TRBV segments found more frequently than in controls.

Carried by the TCR beta cDNA libraries were unique molecular identifiers. Each CDR3 protein gets one entry after TCRdb re-called the PCR reads with MiXCR. The data show hundreds of thousands of distinct CDR3 sequences, 53% seen once. Material: blood. The chain links TRBV13 to TRBJ2-3, with 7 bases that match TRBD1. This sequence was found in a girl aged 10 to 17 with multiple sclerosis. This chain's CDR3 is CASSLDRTGQYF. CDR3 bases: TGTGCCAGCAGTCTAGACAGGACAGGGCAGTATTTT.